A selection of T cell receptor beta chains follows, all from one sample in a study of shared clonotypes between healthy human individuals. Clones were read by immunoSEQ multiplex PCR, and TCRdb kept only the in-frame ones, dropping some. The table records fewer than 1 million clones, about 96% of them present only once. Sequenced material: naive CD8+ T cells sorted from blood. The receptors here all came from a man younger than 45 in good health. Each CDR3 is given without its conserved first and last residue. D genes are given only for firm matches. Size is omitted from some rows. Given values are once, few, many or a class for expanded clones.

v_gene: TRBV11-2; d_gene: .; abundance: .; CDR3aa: ASSLFSRAHEQY
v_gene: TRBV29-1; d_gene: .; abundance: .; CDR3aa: SVVHSRTYEQY
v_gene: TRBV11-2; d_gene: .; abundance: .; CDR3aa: ASSLDRAYSNQPQH
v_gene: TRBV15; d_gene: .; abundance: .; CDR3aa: ATSPEKGSYNEQF
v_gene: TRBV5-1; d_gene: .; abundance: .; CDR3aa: ASSPRDNTEAF
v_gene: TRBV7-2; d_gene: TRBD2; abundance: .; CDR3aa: ASSLAFGTSGRNEQF
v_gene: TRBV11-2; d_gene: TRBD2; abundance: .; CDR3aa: ASSLYLAGEERETQY
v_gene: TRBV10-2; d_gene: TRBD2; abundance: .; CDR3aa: ASKGGLVGIGELF
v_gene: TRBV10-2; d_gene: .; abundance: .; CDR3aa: ATLDIPSSSLETQY
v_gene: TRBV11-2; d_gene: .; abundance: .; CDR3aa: ASSLDYFEEEVEQF
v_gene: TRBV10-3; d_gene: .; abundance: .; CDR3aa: AISESWAAGRGYT
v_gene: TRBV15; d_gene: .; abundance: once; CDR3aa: ATSRVPGGPPETQY
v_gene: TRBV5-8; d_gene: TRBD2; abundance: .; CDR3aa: ASTASGTLGGELF
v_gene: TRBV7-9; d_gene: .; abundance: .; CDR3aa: ASSSVNYNEQF
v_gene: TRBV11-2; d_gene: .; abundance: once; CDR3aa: ASSTTVGNPLPF
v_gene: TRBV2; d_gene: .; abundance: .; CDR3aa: ASSDRNEQY
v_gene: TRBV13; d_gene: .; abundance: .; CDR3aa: ASSLGPPPGELF
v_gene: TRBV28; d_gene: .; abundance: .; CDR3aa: ASSFYPRSTDTQY
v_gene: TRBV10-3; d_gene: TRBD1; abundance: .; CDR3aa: AISESTGIYEQF
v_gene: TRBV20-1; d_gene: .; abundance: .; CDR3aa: SASGSSEQF
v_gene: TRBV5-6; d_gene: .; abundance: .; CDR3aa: ASSMTGVGRDSYEQY
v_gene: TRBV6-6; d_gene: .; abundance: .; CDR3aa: ASSLTLGESSQPQH
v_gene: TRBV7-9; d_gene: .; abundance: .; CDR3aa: ASSSSTLTRETQY
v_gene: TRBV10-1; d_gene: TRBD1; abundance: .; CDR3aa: ASSPTGQGYGYT
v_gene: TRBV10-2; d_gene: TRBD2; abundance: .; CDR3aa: ASWGLAGRGNEQF
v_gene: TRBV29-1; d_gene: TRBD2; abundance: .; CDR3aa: SVEMGREGYEQY
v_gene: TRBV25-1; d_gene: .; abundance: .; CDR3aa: ASSERQVNQPQH
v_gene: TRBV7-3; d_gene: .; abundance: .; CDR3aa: ASSLTPSEGREQF
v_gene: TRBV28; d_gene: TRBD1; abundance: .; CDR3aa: ASSPWDRARSYEQY
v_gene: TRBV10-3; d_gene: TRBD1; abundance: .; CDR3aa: AISESGGTGYGETQY
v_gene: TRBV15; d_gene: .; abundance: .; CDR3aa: ATSSPGQGNYGYT
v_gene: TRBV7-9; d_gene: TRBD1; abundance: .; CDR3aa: ASSPTLDRVYEQY
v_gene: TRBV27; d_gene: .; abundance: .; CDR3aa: ASSFRATDTQY
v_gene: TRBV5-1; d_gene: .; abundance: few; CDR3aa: ASSWPSVNEQF
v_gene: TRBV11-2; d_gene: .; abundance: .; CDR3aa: ASSLEGAPAYEQY